This TCR beta chain was captured by sequencing in a study of T cells in Graves' hyperthyroidism and ophthalmopathy. Overall study findings and caveats: Among clonotypes expanded in thyroid above 0.001, most were also found in blood.

This CDR3 is 20 amino acids long. To note about this clonotype: Its antigen is still unknown.

Exclusion of a patient resulted from uncontrolled infection, other autoimmune disease, pregnancy or lactation. For the diagnoses, clinical symptoms, serum thyroxine and TRAb, thyroid ultrasound and orbital computed tomography were used. Using RNA transcripts as the source, TCR beta CDR3 regions were amplified. RT-PCR in the first round (using the HTBI primer set) targeted the TCR CDR3. TCRdb ran MiXCR on the multiplex PCR reads and lists one entry per CDR3 protein. The data contain fewer than 700,000 distinct CDR3 sequences, 15% to 20% of them singletons. The source of this sequence is a woman in her 30s with Graves' hyperthyroidism. Sequenced material: blood. V gene TRBV3-2 combines with J gene TRBJ2-4; the table's D gene call, TRBD1, was not cross checked with the DNA. TRBV3-2 is noted as a pseudogene. The CDR3 spells CASSQDRQGGVVVAKNIQYF. The CDR3 DNA is TGTGCCAGCAGCCAAGACAGACAGGGGGGAGTGGTTGTGGCCAAAAACATTCAGTACTTC.